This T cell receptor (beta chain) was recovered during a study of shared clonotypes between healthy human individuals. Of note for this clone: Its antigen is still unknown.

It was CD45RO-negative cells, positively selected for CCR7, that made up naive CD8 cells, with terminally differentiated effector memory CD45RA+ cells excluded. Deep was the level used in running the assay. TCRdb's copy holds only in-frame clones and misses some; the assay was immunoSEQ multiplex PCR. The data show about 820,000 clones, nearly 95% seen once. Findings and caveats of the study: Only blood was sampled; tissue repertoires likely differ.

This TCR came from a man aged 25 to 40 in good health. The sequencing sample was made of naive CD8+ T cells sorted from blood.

The CDR3 coding sequence is TGTGCCAGCAGCGATTCAGGCGGGTCCTACAATGAGCAGTTCTTC. As protein: CASSDSGGSYNEQFF. This chain connects TRBV9 to TRBJ2-1; a weak D match, TRBD2 (5 bases). The V and J ends lost 3 bases and 1 base respectively, with 11 bases between them. The germline V gene encodes CDR1 SGDLS and CDR2 YYNGEE. CDR3 length equals 15 residues.